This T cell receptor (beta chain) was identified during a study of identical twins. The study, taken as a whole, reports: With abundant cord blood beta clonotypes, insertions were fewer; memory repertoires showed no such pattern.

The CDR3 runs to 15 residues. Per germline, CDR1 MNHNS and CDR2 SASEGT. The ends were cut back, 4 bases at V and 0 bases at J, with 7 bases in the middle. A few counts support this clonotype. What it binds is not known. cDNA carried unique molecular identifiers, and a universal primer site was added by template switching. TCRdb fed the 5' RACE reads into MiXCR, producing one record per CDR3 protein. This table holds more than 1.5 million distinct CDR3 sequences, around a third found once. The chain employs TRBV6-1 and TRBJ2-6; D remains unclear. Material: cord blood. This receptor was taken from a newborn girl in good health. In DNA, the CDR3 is TGTGCCAGCAGTGTGCGGAGCTCTGGGGCCAACGTCCTGACTTTC. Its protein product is CASSVRSSGANVLTF.